One T cell receptor beta chain is described in this entry. These data originate in a study of blood T cell repertoires in COVID-19. Study at large: Specimens from acute and convalescent COVID-19 originated in the United States, Italy and Spain. PBMCs, B-cell-depleted T cells, or T cells provided the cDNA or gDNA that made up the material.

V trimming: 3 bases; J trimming: 4 bases; junction bases outside the gene matches: 0. Germline CDR1 reads SGHRS; CDR2 reads YFSETQ. CDR3 length equals 13 residues. This table comes from immunoSEQ multiplex PCR, and its TCRdb copy is limited to in-frame clones, with some not included. The sample yields approximately 200,000 clones, 86% seen once. J is TRBJ2-5 and V is TRBV5-1; 10 bases are shared with TRBD1. Material: peripheral blood. The TCR comes from a woman aged 50 to 60 with acute or convalescent COVID-19. CDR3 protein: CASSWTGGETQYF. The DNA of the CDR3 is TGCGCCAGCAGCTGGACAGGGGGAGAGACCCAGTACTTC.